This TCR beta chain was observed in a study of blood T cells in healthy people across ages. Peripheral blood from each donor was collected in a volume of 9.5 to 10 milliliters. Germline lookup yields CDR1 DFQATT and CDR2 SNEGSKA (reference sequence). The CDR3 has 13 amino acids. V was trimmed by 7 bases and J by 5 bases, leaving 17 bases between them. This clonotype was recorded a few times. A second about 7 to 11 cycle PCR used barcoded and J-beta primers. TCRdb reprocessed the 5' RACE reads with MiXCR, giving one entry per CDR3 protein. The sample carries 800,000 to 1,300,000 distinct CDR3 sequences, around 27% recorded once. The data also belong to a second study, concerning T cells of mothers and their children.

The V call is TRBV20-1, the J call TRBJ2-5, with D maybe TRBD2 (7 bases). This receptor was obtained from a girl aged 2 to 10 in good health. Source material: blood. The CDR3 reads CSGCPAGAETQYF. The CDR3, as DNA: TGCAGTGGGTGCCCGGCGGGGGCCGAGACCCAGTACTTC.